The 15 T cell receptor beta chains given below trace back to one sample, sequenced in a study of T cell responses to AZD1222 COVID-19 vaccine. Assay used: immunoSEQ multiplex PCR; TCRdb lists only in-frame clones, some missing. This table has approximately 120,000 clones, about 90% appearing once. The input for sequencing was peripheral blood, taken on day 0 of MenACWY control vaccination. The receptor set was obtained from an adult in good health.

V usage is TRBV6-6 and J usage is TRBJ1-2; D is possibly TRBD1 (5 bases). Germline CDR1 and CDR2: MNHNY and SVGAGI (reference sequence). Trimming stripped 5 bases from V and 1 base from J, with 8 bases between. This CDR3 contains 13 residues. The CDR3 here is CASSSDSNYGYTF. The CDR3 coding sequence is TGTGCCAGCAGTAGCGACAGTAACTATGGCTACACCTTC.

The rearrangement links TRBV20-1 to TRBJ1-2, with D possibly being TRBD1 (6 bases). Between the trimmed V and J ends, which lost 3 bases and 9 bases, there was a span of 11 bases. Germline V gene sequence: CDR1 DFQATT, CDR2 SNEGSKA (reference sequence). CDR3 size: 11 residues. Written as DNA, the CDR3 is TGCAGTGCTAGTTGGGGGGCTAGCTACACCTTC. Its protein is CSASWGASYTF.

The V and J genes are TRBV24-1 and TRBJ2-5, with TRBD1 matching 9 bases. The junction had 4 bases not matched to a gene; V was cut back by 2 bases and J by 10 bases. Germline-derived CDR1 and CDR2 are KGHDR and SFDVKD. CDR3 length: 13 amino acids. CDR3 sequence (DNA): TGTGCCACCAGTGATTGGGACAGGGCCCTCCAGTACTTC. It specifies CATSDWDRALQYF.

This chain connects TRBV24-1 to TRBJ2-1; D uncertain. V was clipped by 4 bases and J by 3 bases, with 0 bases between them. The CDR3 totals 11 residues. The V gene's germline CDR1 is KGHDR and CDR2 SFDVKD. CDR3 region: CATSDYNEQFF. The CDR3 DNA sequence: TGTGCCACCAGTGACTACAATGAGCAGTTCTTC.

V is TRBV4-2 and J is TRBJ1-6, with 10 bases matching TRBD1. The V segment lost 5 bases and the J segment 9 bases; nucleotides outside the gene matches: 10. Germline values: CDR1 LGHNA, CDR2 YNFKEQ. This CDR3 region has 16 residues. CDR3 sequence (DNA): TGTGCCAGCAGCGCTTCGACAGGGGGCGGTATTTCACCCCTCCACTTT. Its protein is CASSASTGGGISPLHF.

The chain has TRBV13 and TRBJ2-7; 8 positions agree with TRBD1. CDR1 and CDR2 (germline): PRHDT, FYEKMQ (reference sequence). The CDR3 sequence is 13 residues long. J was trimmed by 3 bases and V by 5 bases; bases with no gene match: 3. CDR3 sequence: CASSLGQGYEQYV. The DNA of the CDR3 is TGTGCCAGCAGCCTTGGACAGGGCTACGAGCAGTACGTC.

This clone is a singleton in its sample. The rearrangement uses TRBV6-2 or TRBV6-3 and TRBJ2-5; 7 positions match TRBD1. This CDR3 contains 16 residues. From germline, CDR1 is MNHEY and CDR2 SVGEGT. V lost 5 bases and J lost 5; bases outside the gene matches: 14. This CDR3 is CASSVPWDSSGETQYF. The CDR3 DNA reads TGTGCCAGCAGTGTCCCTTGGGACAGTTCGGGGGAGACCCAGTACTTC.

The chain's CDR3 is CASSRDLNQPQHF. The CDR3 nucleotides read TGTGCCAGCTCAAGGGACCTCAATCAGCCCCAGCATTTT. This chain joins TRBV18 and TRBJ1-5; tentative D call: TRBD1 (5 bases). The CDR3 contains 13 residues. Trimming took 5 bases from V and 3 from J, leaving 8 bases between them. Per the germline V gene, CDR1 is KGHSH and CDR2 is LQKENI.

This clone was seen just once. The chain employs TRBV28 and TRBJ2-7; either TRBD1 or TRBD2 may fit D (5 bases each). This CDR3 is built from 15 residues. The V end was cut by 3 bases, the J end by 0 bases, with 12 bases between. Germline loops: CDR1 MDHEN, CDR2 SYDVKM. The CDR3 DNA reads as TGTGCCAGCAGTTTCCTAGGGGAGAGCTCCTACGAGCAGTACTTC. Protein: CASSFLGESSYEQYF.

This sequence joins TRBV6-2 or TRBV6-3 and TRBJ2-4, with D perhaps assigned TRBD1 or TRBD2 (5 bases each). Germline loops: CDR1 MNHEY, CDR2 SVGEGT. V lost 5 bases to trimming and J lost 0 bases, with 11 bases between them. This CDR3 is 15 amino acids long. CDR3 in amino acids: CASSTVGTAKNIQYF. The CDR3, as DNA: TGTGCCAGCAGTACGGTCGGGACAGCCAAAAACATTCAGTACTTC.

V is TRBV24-1 and J is TRBJ2-1; a possible D gene is TRBD1 (6 bases). The CDR3 covers 15 residues. Per the germline V gene, CDR1 is KGHDR and CDR2 is SFDVKD. Trimming took off 5 bases at V and 7 bases at J, with 17 bases between the two ends. DNA for the CDR3: TGTGCCACCAGTGGGGGGCTCATAACAGCAAATGAGCAGTTCTTC. This encodes CATSGGLITANEQFF.

The chain combines TRBV4-3 with TRBJ2-2; D gene uncertain. Germline CDR1 LGHNA, CDR2 YSLEER. Deletions cut 3 bases from V and 4 bases from J, with 12 bases between. The CDR3 loop spans 15 amino acids. Here the CDR3 reads CASSQAGGVTGELFF. The CDR3 nucleotides read TGCGCCAGCAGCCAGGCAGGTGGGGTCACCGGGGAGCTGTTTTTT.

This chain links TRBV7-2 with TRBJ1-1, with unresolved D. Germline values: CDR1 SGHTA, CDR2 FQGNSA. The CDR3 runs to 16 residues. The germline V and J ends were trimmed by 3 bases and 1 base, with 15 bases remaining between them. The CDR3 DNA reads as TGTGCCAGCAGCTTCCGACGGAGACCCTCGAACACTGAAGCTTTCTTT. Amino acid sequence: CASSFRRRPSNTEAFF.

This clone was picked up a small number of times. The chain recombines TRBV7-9 with TRBJ2-7; perhaps TRBD1 as D (5 bases). Trimming took 2 bases from V and 2 from J, leaving 16 bases between them. Germline CDR1 and CDR2: SEHNR and FQNEAQ (reference sequence). This CDR3 has 16 residues. The CDR3 protein is CASSLNGATQPYEQYV. For the CDR3, the DNA is TGTGCCAGCAGCTTAAATGGGGCCACCCAACCCTACGAGCAGTACGTC.

V is TRBV24-1 and J is TRBJ1-4, with D possibly being TRBD1 (5 bases). Germline CDR1 and CDR2: KGHDR and SFDVKD. There are 16 residues in the CDR3. V dropped 3 bases and J dropped 5 bases, with 15 bases sitting between them. The CDR3 here is CATSDGGAAKNEKLFF. CDR3 nucleotides: TGTGCCACCAGTGATGGCGGGGCAGCAAAAAATGAAAAACTGTTTTTT.